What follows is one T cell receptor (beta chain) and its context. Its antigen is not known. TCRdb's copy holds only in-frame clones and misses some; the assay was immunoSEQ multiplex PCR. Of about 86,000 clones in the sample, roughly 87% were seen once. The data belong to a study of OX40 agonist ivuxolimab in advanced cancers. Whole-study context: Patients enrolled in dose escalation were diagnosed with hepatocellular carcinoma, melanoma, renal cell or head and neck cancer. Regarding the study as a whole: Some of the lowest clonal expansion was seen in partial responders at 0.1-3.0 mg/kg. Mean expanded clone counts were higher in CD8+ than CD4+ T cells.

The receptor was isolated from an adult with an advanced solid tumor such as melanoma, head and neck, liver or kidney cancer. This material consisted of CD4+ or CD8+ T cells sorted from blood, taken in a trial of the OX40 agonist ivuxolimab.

The CDR3 here is CASSYGGTEAFF. Here the CDR3 DNA reads TGTGCCAGCAGTTATGGGGGCACTGAAGCTTTCTTT. The chain carries TRBV6-5 and TRBJ1-1; D is perhaps TRBD1 (5 bases). This CDR3 region has 12 residues. The V end was cut by 3 bases, the J end by 4 bases, with 6 bases between. CDR1 and CDR2 from the germline V gene are MNHEY and SVGAGI.